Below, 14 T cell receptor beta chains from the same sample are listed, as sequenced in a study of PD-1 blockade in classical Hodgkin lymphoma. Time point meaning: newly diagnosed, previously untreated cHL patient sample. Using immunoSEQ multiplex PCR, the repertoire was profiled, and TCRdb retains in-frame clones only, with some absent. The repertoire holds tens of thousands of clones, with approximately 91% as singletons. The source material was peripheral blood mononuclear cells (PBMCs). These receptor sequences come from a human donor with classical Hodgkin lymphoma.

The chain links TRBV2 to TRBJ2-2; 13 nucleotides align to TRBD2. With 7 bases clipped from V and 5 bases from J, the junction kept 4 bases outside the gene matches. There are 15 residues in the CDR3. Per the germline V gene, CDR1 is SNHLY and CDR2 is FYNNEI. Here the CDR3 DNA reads TGTGCCAGCAATGGACTAGCGGGAGAGACCGGGGAGCTGTTTTTT. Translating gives CASNGLAGETGELFF.

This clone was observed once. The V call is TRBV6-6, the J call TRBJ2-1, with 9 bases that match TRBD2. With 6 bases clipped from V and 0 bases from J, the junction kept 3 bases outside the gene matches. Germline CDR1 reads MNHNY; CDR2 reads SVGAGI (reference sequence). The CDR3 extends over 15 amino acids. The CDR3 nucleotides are TGTGCCAGCAGCCTTAGCGGGAGCTCCTACAATGAGCAGTTCTTC. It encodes CASSLSGSSYNEQFF.

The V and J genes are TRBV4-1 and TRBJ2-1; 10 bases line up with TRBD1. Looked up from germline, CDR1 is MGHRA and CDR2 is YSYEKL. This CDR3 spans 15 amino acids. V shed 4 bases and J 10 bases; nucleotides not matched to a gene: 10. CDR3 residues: CASSRKRTGGDEQFF. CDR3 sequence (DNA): TGCGCCAGCAGCCGGAAGCGGACAGGGGGGGACGAGCAGTTCTTC.

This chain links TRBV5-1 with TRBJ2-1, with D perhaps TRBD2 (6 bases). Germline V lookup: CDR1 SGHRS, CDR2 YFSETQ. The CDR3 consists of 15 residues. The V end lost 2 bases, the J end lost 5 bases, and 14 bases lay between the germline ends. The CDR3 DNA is TGCGCCAGCAGCTTAACAGCGGGTCGGCACAATGAGCAGTTCTTC. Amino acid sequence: CASSLTAGRHNEQFF.

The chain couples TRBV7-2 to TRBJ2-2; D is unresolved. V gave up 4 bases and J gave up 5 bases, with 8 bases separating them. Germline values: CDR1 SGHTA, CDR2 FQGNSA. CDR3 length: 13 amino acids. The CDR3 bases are TGTGCCAGCAGCTCGGATGTTACCGGGGAGCTGTTTTTT. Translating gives CASSSDVTGELFF.

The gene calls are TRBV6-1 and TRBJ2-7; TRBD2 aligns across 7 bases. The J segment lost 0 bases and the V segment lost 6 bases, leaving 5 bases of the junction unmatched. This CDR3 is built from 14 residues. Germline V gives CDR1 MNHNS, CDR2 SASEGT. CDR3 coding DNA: TGTGCCAGCAGGACCGGGACTACCTCCTACGAGCAGTACTTC. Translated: CASRTGTTSYEQYF.

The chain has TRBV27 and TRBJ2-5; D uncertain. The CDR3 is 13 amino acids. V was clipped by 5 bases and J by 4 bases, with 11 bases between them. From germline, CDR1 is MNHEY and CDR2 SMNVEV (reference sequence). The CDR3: CASSGQPRETQYF. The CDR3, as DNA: TGTGCCAGCAGTGGGCAGCCTCGAGAGACCCAGTACTTC.

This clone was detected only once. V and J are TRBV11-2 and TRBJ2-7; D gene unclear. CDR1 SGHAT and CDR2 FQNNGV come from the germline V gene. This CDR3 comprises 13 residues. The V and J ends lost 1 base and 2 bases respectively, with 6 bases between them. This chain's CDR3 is CASSLAVPYEQYF. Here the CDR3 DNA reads TGTGCCAGCAGCTTAGCCGTCCCCTACGAGCAGTACTTC.

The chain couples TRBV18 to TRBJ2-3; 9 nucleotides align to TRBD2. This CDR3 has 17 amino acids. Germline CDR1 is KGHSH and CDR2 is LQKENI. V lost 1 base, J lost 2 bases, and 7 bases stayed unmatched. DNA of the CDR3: TGTGCCAGCTCACCACTCTTAGCGGGAGATCTCACAGATACGCAGTATTTT. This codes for CASSPLLAGDLTDTQYF.

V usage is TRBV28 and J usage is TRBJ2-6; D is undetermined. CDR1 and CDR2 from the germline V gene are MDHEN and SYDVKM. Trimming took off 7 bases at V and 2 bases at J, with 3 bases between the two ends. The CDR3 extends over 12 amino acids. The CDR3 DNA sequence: TGTGCCAGCACCCCTGGGGCCAACGTCCTGACTTTC. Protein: CASTPGANVLTF.

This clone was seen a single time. The CDR3 reads CAITGSPNTGELFF. The CDR3, as DNA: TGTGCCATCACGGGCAGTCCGAACACCGGGGAGCTGTTTTTT. This chain uses TRBV7-9 with TRBJ2-2, with D unclear. Per germline, CDR1 SEHNR and CDR2 FQNEAQ (reference sequence). V lost 10 bases and J 0 bases, leaving 12 bases between the germline ends. The CDR3 spans 14 residues.

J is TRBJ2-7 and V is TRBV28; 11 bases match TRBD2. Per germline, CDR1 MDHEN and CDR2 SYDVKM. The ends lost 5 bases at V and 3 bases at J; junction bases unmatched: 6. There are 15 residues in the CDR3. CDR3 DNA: TGTGCCAGCAGTCCACTAGCGGGAGCGGTCTACGAGCAGTACTTC. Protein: CASSPLAGAVYEQYF. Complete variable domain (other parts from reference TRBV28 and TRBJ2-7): DVKVTQSSRYLVKRTGEKVFLECVQDMDHENMFWYRQDPGLGLRLIYFSYDVKMKEKGDIPEGYSVSREKKERFSLILESASTNQTSMYLCASSPLAGAVYEQYFGPGTRLTVT.

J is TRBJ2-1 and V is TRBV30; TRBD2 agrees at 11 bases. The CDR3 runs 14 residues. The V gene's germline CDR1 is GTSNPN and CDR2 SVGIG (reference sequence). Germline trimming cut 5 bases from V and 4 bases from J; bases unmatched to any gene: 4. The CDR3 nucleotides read TGTGCCTGGTCGACTAGCGGGACTTACAATGAGCAGTTCTTC. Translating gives CAWSTSGTYNEQFF.

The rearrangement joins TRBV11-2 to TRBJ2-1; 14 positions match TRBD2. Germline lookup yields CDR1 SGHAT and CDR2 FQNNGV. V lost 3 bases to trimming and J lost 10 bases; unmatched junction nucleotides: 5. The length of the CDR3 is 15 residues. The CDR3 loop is CASSFPGLAGAEQFF. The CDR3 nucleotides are TGTGCCAGCAGCTTCCCGGGACTAGCGGGAGCCGAGCAGTTCTTC.